This TCR beta chain was captured in a study of vaccination and CD4 T cells after COVID-19. Points from the study as a whole: From roughly 21 to 40, the median of SARS-CoV-2-reactive clonotypes rose without reaching significance. Reactive clone data from convalescent patients indicated a median of about 90% appearing only post-vaccination.

Treatment denoted: roughly 11-day PBMC culture with coronavirus spike peptide pools or control peptides (ViraFEST assay). Gathered ahead of the COVID-19 pandemic (2011-2018) were the CD4+ T cells of the unexposed donor. Expanded clonotypes were found by TCR sequencing after peptide-pool stimulation (ViraFEST). This clonotype is a singleton in its sample. The target antigen is unknown. The Oncomine TCR Beta short-read assay was applied to DNA of cultured CD4+ T cells. Cultured CD4+ T cells yielded the extracted genomic DNA. TCRdb used MiXCR to reprocess the PCR reads, holding one entry per CDR3 protein. This sample has approximately 4,600 distinct CDR3 sequences; around three fifths occur once, and the top ten carry 35% to 50%. The CDR3 length is 15 residues. CDR1 and CDR2 from the germline V gene are SNHLY and FYNNEI. Germline trimming cut 6 bases from V and 4 bases from J; bases unmatched to any gene: 11.

The clonotype was recovered from a human donor in good health. This rearrangement joins TRBV2 to TRBJ1-1; 7 bases align to TRBD1. The specimen was CD4+ T cells from blood, cultured in vitro. The CDR3 region has the DNA TGTGCCAGCAGCCTCCGGAGGGCAGGGGGCACTGAAGCTTTCTTT. Its translation: CASSLRRAGGTEAFF. The complete variable domain, with remaining parts taken from reference TRBV2 and TRBJ1-1, reads EPEVTQTPSHQVTQMGQEVILRCVPISNHLYFYWYRQILGQKVEFLVSFYNNEISEKSEIFDDQFSVERPDGSNFTLKIRSTKLEDSAMYFCASSLRRAGGTEAFFGQGTRLTVV.